This T cell receptor (beta chain) was found in a study of identical twins. From the 5' RACE reads, TCRdb called clonotypes with MiXCR, one entry per CDR3 protein. The sample includes about 730,000 distinct CDR3 sequences, 21% seen only once; the top ten take 4.3%. The length of the CDR3 is 15 residues. CDR1 is DFQATT, CDR2 SNEGSKA, per germline (reference sequence). With 1 base removed from V and 5 bases from J, the gap between germline ends came to 16 bases. The data also belong to a second study, concerning T cells expressing NK-cell markers. That investigation notes: Of the CD8+ T cells in about 6 donors, about 1.0-8% belonged to dominant NKG2C+ clonotypes.

The source of this sequence is a woman aged 18-30 years in good health. Specimen: PBMCs. This chain connects TRBV20-1 to TRBJ2-3, with D maybe TRBD2 (5 bases). CDR3 DNA sequence: TGCAGTGCTAGAGGCCTCCCGGGCGGAGGAGATACGCAGTATTTT. This codes for CSARGLPGGGDTQYF.